This TCR beta chain was recorded in a study of graft-versus-host responses after intestinal transplantation. Turning to the study itself: All recipients were transplanted with multivisceral, liver-intestinal, or isolated intestinal grafts. Tacrolimus plus steroids were given to all recipients for approximately three years, preceded by anti-thymocyte globulin induction. Study findings and constraints: An association linked early post-transplant HvG declines with peak circulating GvH clone levels. GvH clones were found in recipient marrow; some appeared first in ileum or blood.

Details on this clone: Antigen unknown.

Clones were sequenced by immunoSEQ multiplex PCR, and TCRdb holds only the in-frame ones, with some missing. This table holds tens of thousands of clones, about 87% found once. Germline V CDR1 and CDR2: MNHEY, SMNVEV (reference sequence). The CDR3 covers 13 residues. Unmatched junction bases numbered 6, after V lost 6 bases and J lost 9 bases. Sequencing was performed on unstimulated CD4+ T cells sorted from spleen or lymph node cells, taken before transplant. The chain carries TRBV27 and TRBJ2-7; TRBD2 matches at 12 bases. This receptor was obtained from a human donor who was the organ donor for an intestinal transplant. CDR3 bases: TGTGCCAGCAGGACTAGCGGGAGTGCCCCGCAGTACTTC. Its protein is CASRTSGSAPQYF.